This T cell receptor beta chain originates from a study of response to subunit inactivated influenza vaccine. A few counts support this clonotype. This CDR3 contains 13 residues. With 2 bases removed from V and 7 bases from J, the gap between germline ends came to 11 bases. A single record per CDR3 protein comes from TCRdb applying MiXCR to the RT-PCR reads. The data show more than 450,000 distinct CDR3 sequences, with 10% to 15% seen just once and roughly a tenth held by the top ten. This receptor was taken from a man between 50 and 59 years old who received an inactivated influenza vaccine. The chain couples TRBV12-3 or TRBV12-4 to TRBJ1-2, with D hard to call. Material: PBMCs from blood, obtained on the day of vaccination. CDR3 residues: CASSLQAGFGYTF. DNA for the CDR3: TGTGCCAGCAGTTTACAGGCCGGGTTTGGCTACACCTTC.